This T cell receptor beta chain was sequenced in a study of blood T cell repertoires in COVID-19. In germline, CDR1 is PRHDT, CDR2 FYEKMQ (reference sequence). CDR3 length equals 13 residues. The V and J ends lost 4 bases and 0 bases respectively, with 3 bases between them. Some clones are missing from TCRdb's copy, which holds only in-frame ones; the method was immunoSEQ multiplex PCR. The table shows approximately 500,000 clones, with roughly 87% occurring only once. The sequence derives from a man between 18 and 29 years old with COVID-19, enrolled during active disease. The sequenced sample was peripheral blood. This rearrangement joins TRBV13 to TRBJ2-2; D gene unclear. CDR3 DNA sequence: TGTGCCAGCAGCTCTACGAACACCGGGGAGCTGTTTTTT. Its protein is CASSSTNTGELFF.